This T cell receptor beta chain was observed in a study of blood T cell repertoires in COVID-19. Germline-derived CDR1 and CDR2 are MNHEY and SVGEGT. The CDR3 runs 15 residues. V shed 1 base and J 7 bases; nucleotides not matched to a gene: 5. Here immunoSEQ multiplex PCR was the method, and the copy in TCRdb shows in-frame clones only, minus some. Here the sample spans around 120,000 clones, less than 85% being singletons. J is TRBJ1-5 and V is TRBV6-2 or TRBV6-3, with 9 positions matching TRBD1. The TCR sequence derives from a man in his thirties or forties with acute or convalescent COVID-19. The sample taken for sequencing was peripheral blood. In nucleotides, the CDR3 is TGTGCCAGCAGTTACTGGGACAGGGAGGACCAGCCCCAGCATTTT. Its protein is CASSYWDREDQPQHF.